This entry is about one T cell receptor beta chain. Its antigen is not known. V lost 0 bases, J lost 0 bases, and 8 bases lay in between. CDR1 and CDR2 from the germline V gene are MNHEY and SVGAGI. The CDR3 runs 15 residues. The entry originates in a study of T cell responses to AZD1222 COVID-19 vaccine. Overall study findings and caveats: Nearly half of spike-specific TCRs reportedly target unmutated variant regions. Clonal diversity may have been underestimated in mostly white British donors. Repertoire sampling was restricted to post-peak T cell response timepoints.

TCRdb's copy holds only in-frame clones and misses some; the assay was immunoSEQ multiplex PCR. The sample has more than 130,000 clones, about nine tenths seen once. V usage is TRBV6-5 and J usage is TRBJ1-2; D is undetermined. The clonotype originates from an adult in good health. Source: peripheral blood, taken on day 0 of AZD1222 vaccination. In DNA, the CDR3 is TGTGCCAGCAGTTACTCGAGCTCAACTAACTATGGCTACACCTTC. This translates into CASSYSSSTNYGYTF.